Sequencing of this TCR beta chain was carried out in a study of metastatic and nonmetastatic thyroid tumors. TCRdb used MiXCR to call clones anew from the PCR reads. This sample carries about 4,000 clones, under 25% of them seen once, and the ten largest clones take 8.2%. Nobody among the patients had been given any treatment before thyroid surgery. Study observations and caveats: Compared with benign nodules, malignant thyroid tumors were reported to have significantly higher TCR beta diversity in both blood and tumor.

Germline CDR1 reads GTSNPN; CDR2 reads SVGIG (reference sequence). CDR3 size: 13 residues. The table lists this clone with a few counts. Its antigen is unidentified. Germline is not matched at one junction end, which may reflect a read error. The sequence was obtained from a female donor with papillary thyroid cancer or a benign thyroid nodule (not recorded which). Some clones in this sample may be carry-over from other donors' samples. This chain connects TRBV30 to TRBJ1-1; unclear D gene. Sample: tumor tissue. CDR3 nucleotides: TGTGCCTGGAGGAGCCAGGAGAACGCTGAAGCTTTCTTT. It encodes CAWRSQENAEAFF.